Each of the 22 T cell receptor beta chains below was sequenced from the same sample in a study of CD8+ T cells in alopecia areata. Treatment noted: oral pan-JAK inhibitor, 5-10 mg twice daily. cDNA reverse transcribed from extracted RNA served as the sequencing template. This table comes from immunoSEQ multiplex PCR, and its TCRdb copy is limited to in-frame clones, with some not included. Among about 200,000 clones listed, 45% to 65% were seen once. Sequencing was performed on CD4+ T cells sorted from blood, taken at week 4, from a patient treated with tofacitinib. Every receptor here comes from a human donor with alopecia areata.

V is TRBV29-1 and J is TRBJ1-2; no clear D. This CDR3 region has 13 residues. Per the germline V gene, CDR1 is SQVTM and CDR2 is ANQGSEA. The V end was cut by 3 bases, the J end by 3 bases, with 11 bases between. The CDR3, as DNA: TGCAGCGTTGAGTCGCGGCCGGACTATGGCTACACCTTC. It translates to CSVESRPDYGYTF.

The chain has TRBV30 and TRBJ1-2, with 8 bases identical to TRBD1. The CDR3 has 13 amino acids. The V gene's germline CDR1 is GTSNPN and CDR2 SVGIG (reference sequence). The J segment lost 7 bases and the V segment lost 1 base, leaving 5 bases of the junction unmatched. The CDR3 DNA reads as TGTGCCTGGAGTGGACAGGGGTTTGGTGGCTACACCTTC. Protein sequence: CAWSGQGFGGYTF.

A few counts support this clone. The chain is built from TRBV6-1 and TRBJ1-6; 10 bases match TRBD1. The length of the CDR3 is 14 residues. After removal of 11 bases from V and 7 bases from J, the junction contained 8 bases not matched to a gene. The germline V gene has CDR1 MNHNS and CDR2 SASEGT. CDR3 sequence reads: CAGWDRGINSPLHF. The CDR3, as DNA: TGTGCCGGCTGGGACAGGGGAATAAATTCACCCCTCCACTTT.

J is TRBJ2-5 and V is TRBV10-3, with 8 positions matching TRBD1. Germline V lookup: CDR1 ENHRY, CDR2 SYGVKD. This CDR3 has 12 residues. The trim removed 10 bases at V and 6 bases at J, leaving 7 bases unmatched. The CDR3 protein is CATTGQGQTQYF. CDR3 coding DNA: TGTGCCACTACCGGACAGGGACAGACCCAGTACTTC.

This chain uses TRBV29-1 with TRBJ1-6; D not certain. CDR1 SQVTM and CDR2 ANQGSEA come from the germline V gene. Trimming took 0 bases from V and 6 from J, leaving 15 bases between them. This CDR3 has 16 amino acids. CDR3 sequence: CSVEDSGPNFNSPLHF. The DNA for the CDR3 is TGCAGCGTTGAAGATTCCGGACCGAATTTTAATTCACCCCTCCACTTT.

This CDR3 is CSVSGASNQPQHF. CDR3 DNA: TGCAGCGTCTCAGGGGCCTCCAATCAGCCCCAGCATTTT. The gene calls are TRBV29-1 and TRBJ1-5; D perhaps matches TRBD1 (6 bases). Germline V CDR1 and CDR2: SQVTM, ANQGSEA. CDR3 length: 13 amino acids. V lost 6 bases and J lost 3, with 12 bases in between.

CDR3 in amino acids: CASSGFGGANVLTF. The CDR3 DNA sequence: TGTGCCAGCAGTGGATTCGGTGGAGCCAACGTCCTGACTTTC. The V call is TRBV6-5, the J call TRBJ2-6, with D hard to call. The V end was cut by 5 bases, the J end by 7 bases, with 12 bases between. Germline assignment: CDR1 MNHEY and CDR2 SVGAGI. This CDR3 contains 14 residues.

V gene TRBV7-9 combines with J gene TRBJ1-4, with no clear D. From germline, CDR1 is SEHNR and CDR2 FQNEAQ (reference sequence). V gave up 3 bases and J gave up 7 bases, with 15 bases separating them. The CDR3 has 15 residues. The CDR3 here is CASSFGIRRGEKLFF. CDR3 bases: TGTGCCAGCAGCTTCGGCATTCGAAGAGGTGAAAAACTGTTTTTT.

The chain recombines TRBV15 with TRBJ1-2; TRBD1 might be the D (5 bases). Germline CDR1 and CDR2: LNHNV and YYDKDF (reference sequence). This CDR3 region has 18 residues. The V end was cut by 1 base, the J end by 6 bases, with 24 bases between. CDR3 loop: CATSRVGKNFRDSDGYTF. Written as DNA, the CDR3 is TGTGCCACCAGCAGAGTCGGCAAGAACTTCAGGGATAGTGATGGCTACACCTTC.

This sequence joins TRBV13 and TRBJ1-6; 7 positions agree with TRBD1. Germline CDR1 and CDR2: PRHDT and FYEKMQ (reference sequence). The J segment lost 11 bases and the V segment lost 3 bases, leaving 10 bases of the junction unmatched. This CDR3 spans 15 amino acids. CDR3 nucleotide sequence: TGTGCCAGCAGCTTCTCATCAGGGGGTGGAACACCCCTCCACTTT. It codes for CASSFSSGGGTPLHF.

V is TRBV5-1 and J is TRBJ1-1; D perhaps matches TRBD1 (6 bases). The CDR3 covers 17 residues. The germline gives CDR1 SGHRS, CDR2 YFSETQ. The V gene lost 5 bases and the J gene lost 5 bases, with 25 bases spanning the gap. CDR3 amino acids: CASRELGARLTVTEAFF. The DNA of the CDR3 is TGCGCCAGCAGAGAGTTGGGGGCGCGTCTGACGGTTACTGAAGCTTTCTTT.

The rearrangement links TRBV9 to TRBJ2-2, with 10 bases identical to TRBD2. V lost 4 bases and J lost 5; bases outside the gene matches: 8. Per the germline V gene, CDR1 is SGDLS and CDR2 is YYNGEE. This CDR3 has 16 amino acids. CDR3 sequence (DNA): TGTGCCAGCAGCCCAGCCGGGGGACTAGCGACCGGGGAGCTGTTTTTT. Translated: CASSPAGGLATGELFF.

The V and J genes are TRBV7-9 and TRBJ1-2; the D is unclear. Trimming removed 0 bases from V and 6 bases from J, with 14 bases in between. Germline values: CDR1 SEHNR, CDR2 FQNEAQ (reference sequence). CDR3 length: 15 amino acids. The CDR3 spells CASSLARTDWHGYTF. CDR3 in DNA: TGTGCCAGCAGCTTAGCCCGGACGGACTGGCATGGCTACACCTTC.

J is TRBJ2-6 and V is TRBV7-2; D unresolved. Between the trimmed V and J ends, which lost 5 bases and 4 bases, there was a span of 15 bases. Germline V lookup: CDR1 SGHTA, CDR2 FQGNSA. This CDR3 is built from 16 residues. The CDR3 nucleotides read TGTGCCAGCAGCGGGCGGATGAGTGGGGGGGCCAACGTCCTGACTTTC. This gives the protein CASSGRMSGGANVLTF.

The chain employs TRBV29-1 and TRBJ2-3, with 8 bases matching TRBD1. This CDR3 spans 12 amino acids. Germline CDR1 and CDR2: SQVTM and ANQGSEA. V was clipped by 8 bases and J by 5 bases; unmatched bases: 6. CDR3: CSFRQGRDTQYF. In DNA, the CDR3 is TGCAGCTTTCGACAGGGGCGAGATACGCAGTATTTT.

The CDR3 spells CAWSLRGARTYEQYF. The CDR3 coding sequence is TGTGCCTGGAGTCTCCGGGGGGCGCGAACCTACGAGCAGTACTTC. The chain uses TRBV30 and TRBJ2-7, with a weak D call TRBD2 (7 bases). The CDR3 runs to 15 residues. Germline V gene data show CDR1 as GTSNPN and CDR2 as SVGIG (reference sequence). V dropped 2 bases and J dropped 2 bases, with 16 bases sitting between them. The complete variable domain, with remaining parts taken from reference TRBV30 and TRBJ2-7, reads SQTIHQWPATLVQPVGSPLSLECTVEGTSNPNLYWYRQAAGRGLQLLFYSVGIGQISSEVPQNLSASRPQDRQFILSSKKLLLSDSGFYLCAWSLRGARTYEQYFGPGTRLTVT.

This clone appeared a few times. The chain employs TRBV5-1 and TRBJ2-7, with 7 bases aligning to TRBD1. Germline V gives CDR1 SGHRS, CDR2 YFSETQ. CDR3 length: 14 amino acids. V dropped 4 bases and J dropped 6; count of bases not matched to a gene: 10. This CDR3 is CASSPTTGNTEQYF. The CDR3 DNA is TGCGCCAGCAGCCCTACGACAGGGAACACCGAGCAGTACTTC.

This sequence joins TRBV5-4 and TRBJ2-1; D perhaps matches TRBD1 (5 bases). This CDR3 has 15 residues. Germline-derived CDR1 and CDR2 are SGHNT and YYREEE (reference sequence). V was pared by 2 bases and J by 10 bases, with 19 bases between. Here the CDR3 reads CASSFSGKLGVEQFF. The CDR3 nucleotides read TGTGCCAGCAGCTTCTCAGGGAAGCTTGGGGTAGAGCAGTTCTTC.

This chain joins TRBV28 and TRBJ1-2; 10 positions match TRBD1. Unmatched junction bases numbered 7, after V lost 5 bases and J lost 1 base. CDR1 MDHEN and CDR2 SYDVKM come from the germline V gene. CDR3 length: 16 amino acids. CDR3 sequence reads: CASSRQGARLNYGYTF. The CDR3 DNA reads as TGTGCCAGCAGTCGACAGGGGGCAAGACTTAACTATGGCTACACCTTC.

This chain joins TRBV30 and TRBJ1-5, with 8 bases aligning to TRBD1. The CDR3 length is 14 residues. After removal of 3 bases from V and 4 bases from J, the junction contained 5 bases not matched to a gene. Per germline, CDR1 GTSNPN and CDR2 SVGIG (reference sequence). The CDR3 DNA sequence: TGTGCCTGGAGCCGACAGGGGAGAAATCAGCCCCAGCATTTT. Translating gives CAWSRQGRNQPQHF.

The gene calls are TRBV7-2 and TRBJ2-3; D is possibly TRBD2 (5 bases). The V end lost 5 bases, the J end lost 0 bases, and 12 bases lay between the germline ends. The CDR3 runs 15 residues. CDR1 SGHTA and CDR2 FQGNSA come from the germline V gene. CDR3 bases: TGTGCCAGCAGCCGGGGAAGTTCTAGCACAGATACGCAGTATTTT. Protein: CASSRGSSSTDTQYF.

This CDR3 reads CASKASAGGDTQYF. CDR3 DNA sequence: TGCGCCAGCAAGGCTAGCGCGGGCGGAGATACGCAGTATTTT. V usage is TRBV5-1 and J usage is TRBJ2-3; D is possibly TRBD2 (6 bases). The V end lost 6 bases, the J end lost 5 bases, and 16 bases lay between the germline ends. The CDR3 extends over 14 amino acids. Germline lookup yields CDR1 SGHRS and CDR2 YFSETQ.